The T cell receptor (beta chain) under discussion was sequenced for a study of blood T cell repertoires in COVID-19. Study information: Recovered participants had two consecutive negative NP/OP PCR tests, healthcare professional clearance, or symptom resolution.

CDR3 size: 13 residues. Germline lookup yields CDR1 SGHRS and CDR2 YFSETQ. Trimming removed 2 bases at V and 7 bases at J, with 9 bases between. Clones were sequenced by immunoSEQ multiplex PCR, and TCRdb holds only the in-frame ones, with some missing. The sample carries approximately 360,000 clones, 70% to 90% recorded once. The clonotype was recovered from a man aged 35 to 55 in a cohort exposed to, infected with or recovered from COVID-19 (not recorded which). The chain uses TRBV5-1 and TRBJ2-2; no clear D gene. Sequences were obtained from PBMCs or T cells enriched from blood (not recorded which). As DNA, the CDR3 is TGCGCCAGCAGCTTCGCTCCGAGCGGGGAGCTGTTTTTT. Protein sequence: CASSFAPSGELFF.